The 9 T cell receptor beta chains below come from one sample, sequenced in a study of a mutant IDH1 vaccine in newly diagnosed glioma. Their target antigens are unknown. TCRdb's copy holds only in-frame clones and misses some; the assay was immunoSEQ multiplex PCR. Of roughly 120,000 clones listed, just under 80% are singletons. The time point was: week 11, during vaccination. Topical imiquimod accompanied each vaccine dose, which consisted of 300 ug of mutant IDH1 20-mer peptide. The starting material was PBMCs, obtained from a glioma patient whose treatment included an IDH1 peptide vaccine. These receptor sequences come from a man aged 40-49 years with glioma.

V and J are TRBV18 and TRBJ1-3; perhaps TRBD1 as D (5 bases). V dropped 4 bases and J dropped 4 bases, with 8 bases sitting between them. This CDR3 region has 13 residues. Germline-derived CDR1 and CDR2 are KGHSH and LQKENI. The CDR3 is CASSRAGGNTIYF. CDR3 DNA: TGTGCCAGCTCACGGGCAGGGGGAAACACCATATATTTT.

V is TRBV27 and J is TRBJ2-4; TRBD2 is a possible D gene (6 bases). This CDR3 has 13 residues. V lost 8 bases and J 8 bases, leaving 16 bases between the germline ends. Germline values: CDR1 MNHEY, CDR2 SMNVEV (reference sequence). The CDR3 reads CASSMEGRYIQYF. The CDR3, as DNA: TGTGCCAGCTCAATGGAGGGTAGATACATTCAGTACTTC.

The rearrangement uses TRBV7-9 and TRBJ2-1, with a weak D call TRBD1 (6 bases). The germline CDR1 and CDR2 sequences are SEHNR and FQNEAQ (reference sequence). The CDR3 is 16 amino acids. The germline V and J ends were trimmed by 5 bases and 4 bases, with 18 bases remaining between them. The CDR3 DNA reads TGTGCCAGCAGCCCGCCAGTTGGGGGCCCGTACAATGAGCAGTTCTTC. This encodes CASSPPVGGPYNEQFF. The full variable domain, with the rest looked up from reference TRBV7-9 and TRBJ2-1, is DTGVSQNPRHKITKRGQNVTFRCDPISEHNRLYWYRQTLGQGPEFLTYFQNEAQLEKSRLLSDRFSAERPKGSFSTLEIQRTEQGDSAMYLCASSPPVGGPYNEQFFGPGTRLTVL.

V is TRBV13 and J is TRBJ2-5, with D uncertain. The CDR3 contains 12 residues. Trimming left V 2 bases short and J 4 bases short, with 5 bases between. Looked up from germline, CDR1 is PRHDT and CDR2 is FYEKMQ (reference sequence). CDR3 protein: CASSLQGETQYF. Written as DNA, the CDR3 is TGTGCCAGCAGCTTACAAGGAGAGACCCAGTACTTC.

The CDR3 protein is CASRNGGTDTQYF. DNA for the CDR3: TGTGCCAGTAGAAACGGGGGCACAGATACGCAGTATTTT. The chain recombines TRBV19 with TRBJ2-3; a possible D gene is TRBD2 (5 bases). The germline V gene encodes CDR1 LNHDA and CDR2 SQIVND (reference sequence). The ends were cut back, 6 bases at V and 1 base at J, with 8 bases in the middle. CDR3 size: 13 residues.

The V call is TRBV6-1, the J call TRBJ2-2; D is unclear. This CDR3 contains 13 residues. Germline V lookup: CDR1 MNHNS, CDR2 SASEGT. V was clipped by 7 bases and J by 6 bases, with 12 bases between them. The CDR3 DNA reads as TGTGCCAGCACCTCGAGGCGCGCCGGGGAGCTGTTTTTT. This sequence encodes CASTSRRAGELFF.

The V call is TRBV28, the J call TRBJ2-7, with TRBD2 identical over 7 bases. The CDR3 is made up of 16 amino acids. The germline V gene has CDR1 MDHEN and CDR2 SYDVKM. The V gene end was trimmed by 5 bases and the J gene end by 4 bases; junction bases not matched to a gene: 14. CDR3 region: CASSPGGGEKIYEQYF. The CDR3 DNA is TGTGCCAGCAGTCCGGGAGGTGGGGAGAAGATTTACGAGCAGTACTTC.

V gene TRBV6-6 combines with J gene TRBJ2-1, with a tentative D call TRBD2 (5 bases). Germline assignment: CDR1 MNHNY and CDR2 SVGAGI (reference sequence). The CDR3 sequence is 15 residues long. V was trimmed by 0 bases and J by 7 bases, leaving 13 bases between them. CDR3 DNA: TGTGCCAGCAGTTACTCGACGGGGTCGGGTAATGAGCAGTTCTTC. Protein sequence: CASSYSTGSGNEQFF.

Only one count was recorded for this clone. The chain carries TRBV6-5 and TRBJ2-2, with 7 bases matching TRBD1. Trimming cost V 6 bases and J 4 bases; bases outside gene matches: 8. The germline CDR1 and CDR2 sequences are MNHEY and SVGAGI. The CDR3 has 15 amino acids. The CDR3 loop reads CASRVQGPVTGELFF. The CDR3, as DNA: TGTGCCAGCAGAGTACAGGGGCCGGTCACCGGGGAGCTGTTTTTT.